The 19 T cell receptor beta chains in this list originate from one sample, sequenced in a study of CD8+ T cells in alopecia areata (dated by TCRdb to 2016 to 2019). The protocol used for the library was the immunoSEQ multiplex PCR assay. RNA was extracted from all samples and reverse transcribed into cDNA as template for TCR sequencing. Sourced from immuneACCESS, this table was stored by TCRdb with only in-frame sequences that have V and J called. A share of the clones is absent; for the studies checked, an unresolved V gene accounts for under half, and the remainder has no known explanation. This sample comprises 150,000 or so clones, roughly 50% of them detected only once. The biggest ten clones account for under 5.5% of the sample. Input material: CD4+ T cells sorted from blood. The receptor source for this set is a human donor in good health.

The chain is built from TRBV4-1 and TRBJ2-1, with 9 nucleotides matching TRBD2. Germline V gives CDR1 MGHRA, CDR2 YSYEKL. The CDR3 loop spans 16 amino acids. The ends lost 1 base at V and 7 bases at J; junction bases unmatched: 8. CDR3 protein: CASSQVLLAGENEQFF. CDR3 nucleotides: TGCGCCAGCAGCCAAGTGTTGTTAGCGGGAGAGAATGAGCAGTTCTTC.

The rearrangement joins TRBV2 to TRBJ2-5; a weak D match, TRBD1 (5 bases). Trimming stripped 10 bases from V and 5 bases from J, with 20 bases between. Germline lookup yields CDR1 SNHLY and CDR2 FYNNEI. The CDR3 covers 14 residues. Written as DNA, the CDR3 is TGTGCCACCGTGGGGCCCGCCCTAGGGGAGACCCAGTACTTC. Translating it yields CATVGPALGETQYF.

This clone turned up a few times. The chain joins TRBV5-1 to TRBJ2-7, with 10 bases that match TRBD1. The CDR3 is made up of 17 amino acids. The J segment lost 5 bases and the V segment lost 4 bases, leaving 15 bases of the junction unmatched. Germline CDR1 SGHRS, CDR2 YFSETQ. CDR3 in DNA: TGCGCCAGCAGCGGTCCCGTTCGGGGACAGGGGTCCCACGAGCAGTACTTC. Residues: CASSGPVRGQGSHEQYF.

V gene TRBV29-1 combines with J gene TRBJ2-1, with D perhaps matching TRBD2 (5 bases). V lost 6 bases and J lost 6, with 12 bases in between. Germline V gives CDR1 SQVTM, CDR2 ANQGSEA. The CDR3 covers 12 residues. CDR3 protein: CSVEGRTNEQFF. CDR3 in DNA: TGCAGCGTCGAGGGAAGAACCAATGAGCAGTTCTTC.

This chain links TRBV6-6 with TRBJ2-1, with D perhaps matching TRBD2 (6 bases). Germline V lookup: CDR1 MNHNY, CDR2 SVGAGI (reference sequence). The CDR3 has 14 residues. V lost 3 bases and J 3 bases, leaving 9 bases between the germline ends. The CDR3 DNA reads as TGTGCCAGCAGTTATGGGGACTTCTACAATGAGCAGTTCTTC. Translation: CASSYGDFYNEQFF.

The chain carries TRBV30 and TRBJ2-3; 8 bases line up with TRBD2. With 0 bases clipped from V and 4 bases from J, the junction kept 6 bases outside the gene matches. This CDR3 is built from 15 residues. The germline V gene has CDR1 GTSNPN and CDR2 SVGIG (reference sequence). The CDR3 nucleotides are TGTGCCTGGAGTGTAGACGGGAGGGCCGCAGATACGCAGTATTTT. Protein: CAWSVDGRAADTQYF.

V usage is TRBV2 and J usage is TRBJ2-1; 13 bases are shared with TRBD2. Germline V CDR1 and CDR2: SNHLY, FYNNEI. This CDR3 has 15 residues. After removal of 6 bases from V and 7 bases from J, the junction contained 6 bases not matched to a gene. The CDR3 DNA follows: TGTGCCAGCAGGTTGGGACTAGCGGGAATTAATGAGCAGTTCTTC. The encoded protein is CASRLGLAGINEQFF.

This sequence joins TRBV11-2 and TRBJ2-5; 10 positions agree with TRBD1. The CDR3 is 15 amino acids. Looked up from germline, CDR1 is SGHAT and CDR2 is FQNNGV. Unmatched junction bases numbered 6, after V lost 5 bases and J lost 3 bases. CDR3 nucleotide sequence: TGTGCCAGCAGCCCGCAGACAGGGGGCAAAGAGACCCAGTACTTC. Its translation is CASSPQTGGKETQYF.

CDR3 amino acids: CAISDRLWTPFF. CDR3 bases: TGTGCCATCAGTGACAGGCTTTGGACGCCTTTCTTT. J is TRBJ1-1 and V is TRBV10-3; D uncertain. The CDR3 contains 12 residues. Germline-derived CDR1 and CDR2 are ENHRY and SYGVKD. V lost 3 bases to trimming and J lost 12 bases, with 14 bases between them.

This clone was picked up a small number of times. This chain connects TRBV28 to TRBJ1-5; D ambiguous. V lost 1 base and J lost 7, with 8 bases in between. Germline CDR1 and CDR2: MDHEN and SYDVKM. The CDR3 is 13 amino acids. The CDR3 reads CASSLLAGQPQHF. CDR3 in DNA: TGTGCCAGCAGTTTATTGGCAGGCCAGCCCCAGCATTTT.

CDR3 nucleotides: TGCGCCAGCAGCCCGATCGGAGGCCTCTACAACGAGCAGTACTTC. Protein: CASSPIGGLYNEQYF. The chain is built from TRBV5-1 and TRBJ2-7; weak D call: TRBD2 (5 bases). The V and J ends lost 4 bases and 5 bases respectively, with 19 bases between them. CDR1 is SGHRS and CDR2 is YFSETQ in the germline V gene. This CDR3 is 15 amino acids long.

This clone is a singleton in its sample. The chain is built from TRBV2 and TRBJ2-1; D uncertain. The CDR3 is 10 residues long. Germline CDR1 reads SNHLY; CDR2 reads FYNNEI. Trimming pared 4 bases from V and 8 bases from J, leaving 3 bases between. DNA for the CDR3: TGTGCCAGCAGTGTACATGAGCAGTTCTTC. Encoded protein: CASSVHEQFF.

The rearrangement uses TRBV30 and TRBJ2-6; D is perhaps TRBD1 (5 bases). The CDR3 spans 14 residues. CDR1 and CDR2 from the germline V gene are GTSNPN and SVGIG (reference sequence). The ends were cut back, 2 bases at V and 0 bases at J, with 5 bases in the middle. The CDR3 spells CAWSRGSGANVLTF. The CDR3 DNA reads as TGTGCCTGGAGTAGGGGCTCTGGGGCCAACGTCCTGACTTTC.

The rearrangement joins TRBV14 to TRBJ2-7; D call uncertain. Trimming cost V 1 base and J 5 bases, with 12 bases left between them. The CDR3 runs to 14 residues. CDR1 and CDR2 (germline): SGHDN, FVKESK. CDR3 DNA: TGTGCCAGCAGCCAAGGACTGGGCTTCCACGAGCAGTACTTC. Its translation: CASSQGLGFHEQYF.

CDR3 sequence reads: CASSYSQGLGNTIYF. DNA of the CDR3: TGTGCCAGCAGTTACTCACAGGGACTTGGAAACACCATATATTTT. The chain recombines TRBV6-6 with TRBJ1-3, with D perhaps matching TRBD1 (6 bases). There are 15 residues in the CDR3. V was pared by 0 bases and J by 3 bases, with 9 bases between. CDR1 MNHNY and CDR2 SVGAGI come from the germline V gene (reference sequence).

This chain uses TRBV15 with TRBJ2-1; the match to TRBD2 covers 10 bases. The CDR3 covers 15 residues. CDR1 is LNHNV, CDR2 YYDKDF, per germline (reference sequence). J was trimmed by 9 bases and V by 3 bases; bases with no gene match: 8. The CDR3 is CATSRALAGHGEQFF. As DNA, the CDR3 is TGTGCCACCAGCAGGGCACTAGCGGGACATGGTGAGCAGTTCTTC.

This chain uses TRBV27 with TRBJ2-3, with TRBD1 as a possible D gene (6 bases). The CDR3 runs to 18 residues. With 1 base removed from V and 1 base from J, the gap between germline ends came to 18 bases. Germline V gene data show CDR1 as MNHEY and CDR2 as SMNVEV (reference sequence). The CDR3 sequence: CASSLFGSAGVGTDTQYF. DNA of the CDR3: TGTGCCAGCAGTTTATTCGGGTCGGCAGGGGTGGGCACAGATACGCAGTATTTT.

This chain joins TRBV29-1 and TRBJ1-1; D is perhaps TRBD1 (5 bases). The CDR3 sequence is 12 residues long. V lost 8 bases to trimming and J lost 3 bases, with 13 bases between them. Germline CDR1 reads SQVTM; CDR2 reads ANQGSEA. The CDR3: CSTKTVYTEAFF. In DNA form, the CDR3 reads TGCAGCACAAAGACAGTCTACACTGAAGCTTTCTTT.

Comments on this clone: At the DNA level, this CDR3 is encoded by other sequences in the same sample as well. The chain combines TRBV27 with TRBJ2-3; possible D gene TRBD2, 6 bases. CDR1 and CDR2 (germline): MNHEY, SMNVEV (reference sequence). The V end lost 8 bases, the J end lost 4 bases, and 16 bases lay between the germline ends. The CDR3 runs to 14 residues. The CDR3 is CASRLTGVSDTQYF. The CDR3, as DNA: TGTGCCAGCCGCTTAACGGGAGTATCAGATACGCAGTATTTT.